One and the same sample provided the 5 T cell receptor beta chains below, sequenced in a study of T cell clones after liver transplantation. The protocol was immunoSEQ multiplex PCR, while the TCRdb copy is restricted to in-frame clones and leaves out a portion. The sample has tens of thousands of clones, less than 75% seen once; the top ten hold 7.5% to 10%. The source was CD4+ T cells from blood, collected at the 22-month timepoint. Receptors originate from a human patient who received a liver transplant. The graft donor may have contributed some T cells.

V and J are TRBV13 and TRBJ1-5; no clear D gene. Trimming cost V 5 bases and J 11 bases, with 16 bases left between them. This CDR3 has 13 amino acids. Germline V gene sequence: CDR1 PRHDT, CDR2 FYEKMQ (reference sequence). The CDR3 sequence: CASSLSLGTAQHF. The CDR3, as DNA: TGTGCCAGCAGCCTGTCCCTGGGTACAGCCCAGCATTTT.

The chain is built from TRBV2 and TRBJ2-5, with D possibly being TRBD2 (6 bases). V was cut by 8 bases and J by 2 bases, with 12 bases left in between. Germline V gene data show CDR1 as SNHLY and CDR2 as FYNNEI. This CDR3 is 13 amino acids long. CDR3 loop: CASGGAGQETQYF. The CDR3 DNA is TGTGCCAGCGGAGGGGCGGGACAAGAGACCCAGTACTTC.

This clone was observed once. The rearrangement links TRBV19 to TRBJ1-1; 10 nucleotides line up with TRBD1. The CDR3 is 16 amino acids. Trimming cost V 5 bases and J 5 bases; bases outside gene matches: 11. The V gene's germline CDR1 is LNHDA and CDR2 SQIVND (reference sequence). DNA for the CDR3: TGTGCCAGTAGTGACGACAGGGGGCACAGAGGGACTGAAGCTTTCTTT. Its protein is CASSDDRGHRGTEAFF.

This clone is a singleton in its sample. The CDR3 loop is CASTATGGAFGEQFF. For the CDR3, the DNA is TGTGCCAGCACCGCTACCGGGGGGGCATTCGGTGAGCAGTTCTTC. The chain links TRBV2 to TRBJ2-1, with 8 bases matching TRBD2. Germline V gene lookup returns CDR1 SNHLY and CDR2 FYNNEI. V lost 7 bases, J lost 9 bases, and 14 bases stayed unmatched. CDR3 length equals 15 residues.

V usage is TRBV29-1 and J usage is TRBJ1-1, with no clear D. V gave up 6 bases and J gave up 0 bases, with 11 bases separating them. CDR1 and CDR2 from the germline V gene are SQVTM and ANQGSEA. CDR3 length: 13 amino acids. Here the CDR3 DNA reads TGCAGCGTGACACGTATTCTGAACACTGAAGCTTTCTTT. Amino acids: CSVTRILNTEAFF.